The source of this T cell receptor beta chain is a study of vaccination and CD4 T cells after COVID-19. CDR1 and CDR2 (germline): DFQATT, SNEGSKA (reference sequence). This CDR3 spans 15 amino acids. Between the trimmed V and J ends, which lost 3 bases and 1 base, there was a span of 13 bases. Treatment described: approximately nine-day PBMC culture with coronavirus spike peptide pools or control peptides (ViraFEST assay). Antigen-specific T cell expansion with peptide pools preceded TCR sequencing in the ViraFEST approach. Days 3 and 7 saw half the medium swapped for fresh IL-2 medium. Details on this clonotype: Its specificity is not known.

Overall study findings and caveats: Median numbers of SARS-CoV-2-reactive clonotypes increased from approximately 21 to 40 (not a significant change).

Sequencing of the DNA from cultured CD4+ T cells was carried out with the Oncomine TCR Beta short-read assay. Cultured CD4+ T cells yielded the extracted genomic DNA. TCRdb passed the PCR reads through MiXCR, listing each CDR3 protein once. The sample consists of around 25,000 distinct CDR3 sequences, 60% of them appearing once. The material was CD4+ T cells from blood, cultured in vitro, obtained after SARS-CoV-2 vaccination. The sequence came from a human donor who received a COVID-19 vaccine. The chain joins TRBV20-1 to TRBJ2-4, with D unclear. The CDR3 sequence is CSASADPRAKNIQYF. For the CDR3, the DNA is TGCAGTGCTAGTGCTGACCCCCGCGCCAAAAACATTCAGTACTTC.